One and the same sample provided the 8 T cell receptor beta chains below, sequenced in a study of CD8 T cells in ankylosing spondylitis. TCRdb processed the 5' RACE reads anew with MiXCR; each CDR3 protein has one entry. The table shows about 130,000 distinct CDR3 sequences, with approximately 10% occurring only once. Input material: blood, either unsorted or a sorted T cell fraction (not recorded which). These receptors were taken from a male donor with ankylosing spondylitis or in good health (not recorded which).

This clonotype came up many times. The V gene is TRBV20-1, the J gene TRBJ2-1, with D perhaps matching TRBD2 (5 bases). The germline CDR1 and CDR2 sequences are DFQATT and SNEGSKA (reference sequence). The CDR3 sequence is 14 residues long. V lost 5 bases to trimming and J lost 2 bases, with 13 bases between them. CDR3: CSAESLETYNEQFF. In nucleotides, the CDR3 is TGCAGTGCTGAGTCACTAGAAACCTACAATGAGCAGTTCTTC.

The sample holds many counts of this clonotype. The genes are TRBV5-5 and TRBJ2-1; D gene ambiguous. The CDR3 is 14 amino acids. V shed 0 bases and J shed 5 bases, with 9 bases lying between them. Germline CDR1 SGHKS, CDR2 YYEKEE (reference sequence). The DNA for the CDR3 is TGTGCCAGCAGCTTGGTGGGAAGAAACAATGAGCAGTTCTTC. This gives the protein CASSLVGRNNEQFF.

This clonotype was detected a few times. The V gene is TRBV18, the J gene TRBJ1-4; D not resolved. The germline V gene encodes CDR1 KGHSH and CDR2 LQKENI. V lost 6 bases and J 7 bases, leaving 12 bases between the germline ends. This CDR3 spans 13 amino acids. The CDR3 DNA reads as TGTGCCAGCTCGTGCCAGAGGAGTGAAAAACTGTTTTTT. It encodes CASSCQRSEKLFF.

This sequence joins TRBV4-1 and TRBJ1-1; D remains ambiguous. Trimming took off 8 bases at V and 4 bases at J, with 14 bases between the two ends. Germline CDR1 reads MGHRA; CDR2 reads YSYEKL. The CDR3 length is 13 residues. CDR3 sequence (DNA): TGCGCCAGCGGTTTGGGGAGGGCCACTGAAGCTTTCTTT. Translating it yields CASGLGRATEAFF.

This clonotype was seen ten or more times. The CDR3 loop is CASGGQGLPIEQYF. The CDR3 region has the DNA TGTGCCAGCGGGGGGCAGGGTTTACCTATAGAGCAGTACTTC. The rearrangement uses TRBV27 and TRBJ2-7, with D perhaps TRBD1 or TRBD2 (6 bases each). The germline CDR1 and CDR2 sequences are MNHEY and SMNVEV (reference sequence). V gave up 8 bases and J gave up 7 bases, with 21 bases separating them. The CDR3 sequence is 14 residues long.

This clonotype has ten or more counts. This chain uses TRBV7-8 with TRBJ2-7, with 8 bases that match TRBD2. This CDR3 has 15 amino acids. Per the germline V gene, CDR1 is SGHVS and CDR2 is FQNEAQ. J was trimmed by 5 bases and V by 5 bases; bases with no gene match: 11. Written as DNA, the CDR3 is TGTGCCAGCAGCAGCAGCCCCGGGACTAGAAACGAGCAGTACTTC. It specifies CASSSSPGTRNEQYF. The full variable domain, rest sourced from reference TRBV7-8 and TRBJ2-7, is GAGVSQSPRYKVAKRGQDVALRCDPISGHVSLFWYQQALGQGPEFLTYFQNEAQLDKSGLPSDRFFAERPEGSVSTLKIQRTQQEDSAVYLCASSSSPGTRNEQYFGPGTRLTVT.

In this sample, this clonotype turned up many times. The chain couples TRBV20-1 to TRBJ2-3, with 13 bases fitting TRBD2. Germline V gives CDR1 DFQATT, CDR2 SNEGSKA (reference sequence). The CDR3 consists of 18 residues. Germline trimming cut 1 base from V and 3 bases from J; bases unmatched to any gene: 10. As DNA, the CDR3 is TGCAGTGCTAGAGTGGACAGGGGACTAGCGGGACCAACAGATACGCAGTATTTT. This codes for CSARVDRGLAGPTDTQYF.

This clonotype was seen at least ten times. The gene calls are TRBV5-1 and TRBJ2-7, with 11 bases lining up with TRBD1. This CDR3 has 15 residues. With V trimmed by 0 bases and J by 4 bases, 3 bases remained unmatched. The germline CDR1 and CDR2 sequences are SGHRS and YFSETQ. Written as DNA, the CDR3 is TGCGCCAGCAGCTTGGTGGGGACAGGGGGATACGAGCAGTACTTC. Its protein is CASSLVGTGGYEQYF.